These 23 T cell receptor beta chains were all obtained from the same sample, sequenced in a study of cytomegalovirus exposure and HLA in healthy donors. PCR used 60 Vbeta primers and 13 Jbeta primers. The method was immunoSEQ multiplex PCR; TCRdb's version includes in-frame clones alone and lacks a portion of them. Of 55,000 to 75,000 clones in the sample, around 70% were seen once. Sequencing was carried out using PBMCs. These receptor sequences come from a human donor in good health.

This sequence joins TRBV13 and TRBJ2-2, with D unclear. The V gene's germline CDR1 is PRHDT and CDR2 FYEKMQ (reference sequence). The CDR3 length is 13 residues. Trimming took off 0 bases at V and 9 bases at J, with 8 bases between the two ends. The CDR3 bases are TGTGCCAGCAGCTTAGGGTCGCAGTGGGAGCTGTTTTTT. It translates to CASSLGSQWELFF.

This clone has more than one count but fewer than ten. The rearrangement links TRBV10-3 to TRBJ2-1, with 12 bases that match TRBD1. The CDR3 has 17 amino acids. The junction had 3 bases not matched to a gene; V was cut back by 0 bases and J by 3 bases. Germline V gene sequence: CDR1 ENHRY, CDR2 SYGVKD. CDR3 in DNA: TGTGCCATCAGTGAGTCGGGACAGGGGGCGATCTACAATGAGCAGTTCTTC. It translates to CAISESGQGAIYNEQFF.

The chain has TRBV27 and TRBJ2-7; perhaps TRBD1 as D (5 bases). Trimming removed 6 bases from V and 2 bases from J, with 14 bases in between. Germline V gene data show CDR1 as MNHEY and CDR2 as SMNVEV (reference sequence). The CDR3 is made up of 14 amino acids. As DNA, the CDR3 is TGTGCCAGCAGGCGATTGGGGCAAGCCTACGAGCAGTACTTC. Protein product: CASRRLGQAYEQYF.

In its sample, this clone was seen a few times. The CDR3 is CAVGRGLNQPQHF. The CDR3 DNA reads TGTGCCGTGGGCAGGGGCCTTAATCAGCCCCAGCATTTT. This chain joins TRBV27 and TRBJ1-5, with TRBD1 as a possible D gene (6 bases). The CDR3 runs to 13 residues. Deletions cut 11 bases from V and 4 bases from J, with 15 bases between. Germline lookup yields CDR1 MNHEY and CDR2 SMNVEV (reference sequence).

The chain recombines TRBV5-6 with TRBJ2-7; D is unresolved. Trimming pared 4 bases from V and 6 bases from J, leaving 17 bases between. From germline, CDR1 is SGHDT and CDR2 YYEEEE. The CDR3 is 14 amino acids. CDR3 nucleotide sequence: TGTGCCAGCAGCCCCGCCAAGCCCCTCGGCGAGCAGTACTTC. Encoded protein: CASSPAKPLGEQYF.

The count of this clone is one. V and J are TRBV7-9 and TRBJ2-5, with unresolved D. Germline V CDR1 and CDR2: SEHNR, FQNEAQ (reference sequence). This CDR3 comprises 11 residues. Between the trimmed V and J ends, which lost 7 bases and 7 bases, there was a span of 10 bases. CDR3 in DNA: TGTGCCAGCACCCTAACGGGGACCCAGTACTTC. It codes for CASTLTGTQYF.

CDR3 coding DNA: TGCGCCAGCCGACAGGGTAATGAAGCTTTCTTT. Encoded protein: CASRQGNEAFF. V usage is TRBV5-1 and J usage is TRBJ1-1; 7 nucleotides match TRBD1. After removal of 7 bases from V and 7 bases from J, the junction contained 4 bases not matched to a gene. From germline, CDR1 is SGHRS and CDR2 YFSETQ. The CDR3 runs 11 residues.

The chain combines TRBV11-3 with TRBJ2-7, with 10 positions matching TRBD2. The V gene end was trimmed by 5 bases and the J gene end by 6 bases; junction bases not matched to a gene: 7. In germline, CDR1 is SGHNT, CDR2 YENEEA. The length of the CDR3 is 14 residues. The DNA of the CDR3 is TGTGCCAGCAGCGCAAGTCTAGCGGGAGCCGAGCAGTACTTC. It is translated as CASSASLAGAEQYF.

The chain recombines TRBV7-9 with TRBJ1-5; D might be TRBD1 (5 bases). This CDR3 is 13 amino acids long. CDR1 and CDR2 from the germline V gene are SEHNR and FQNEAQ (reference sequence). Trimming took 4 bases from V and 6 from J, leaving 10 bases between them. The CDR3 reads CASSSGGSQPQHF. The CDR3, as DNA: TGTGCCAGCAGCTCCGGGGGGAGTCAGCCCCAGCATTTT.

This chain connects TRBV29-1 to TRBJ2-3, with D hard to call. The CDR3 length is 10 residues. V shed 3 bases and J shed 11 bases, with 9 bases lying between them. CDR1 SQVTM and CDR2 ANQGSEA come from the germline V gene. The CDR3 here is CSVDTDLQYF. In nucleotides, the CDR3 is TGCAGCGTTGACACAGATCTGCAGTATTTT.

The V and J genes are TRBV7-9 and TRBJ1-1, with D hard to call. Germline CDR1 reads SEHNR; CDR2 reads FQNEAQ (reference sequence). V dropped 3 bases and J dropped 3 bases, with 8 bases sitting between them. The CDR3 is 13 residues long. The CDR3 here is CASSFVGDTEAFF. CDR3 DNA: TGTGCCAGCAGCTTTGTCGGGGACACTGAAGCTTTCTTT.

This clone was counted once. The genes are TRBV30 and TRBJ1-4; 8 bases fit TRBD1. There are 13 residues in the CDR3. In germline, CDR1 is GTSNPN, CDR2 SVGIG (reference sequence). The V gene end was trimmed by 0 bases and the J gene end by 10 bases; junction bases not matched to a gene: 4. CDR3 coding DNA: TGTGCCTGGAGTGTGGGACAGGAAGGAAAACTGTTTTTT. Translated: CAWSVGQEGKLFF. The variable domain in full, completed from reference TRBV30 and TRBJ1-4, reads SQTIHQWPATLVQPVGSPLSLECTVEGTSNPNLYWYRQAAGRGLQLLFYSVGIGQISSEVPQNLSASRPQDRQFILSSKKLLLSDSGFYLCAWSVGQEGKLFFGSGTQLSVL.

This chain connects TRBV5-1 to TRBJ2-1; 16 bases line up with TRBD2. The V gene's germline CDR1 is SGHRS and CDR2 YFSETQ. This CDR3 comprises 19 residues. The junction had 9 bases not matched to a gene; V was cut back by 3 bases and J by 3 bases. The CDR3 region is CASSSRGLAGGQGYNEQFF. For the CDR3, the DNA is TGCGCCAGCAGCTCCCGGGGACTAGCGGGAGGGCAGGGCTACAATGAGCAGTTCTTC. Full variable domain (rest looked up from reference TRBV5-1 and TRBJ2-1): KAGVTQTPRYLIKTRGQQVTLSCSPISGHRSVSWYQQTPGQGLQFLFEYFSETQRNKGNFPGRFSGRQFSNSRSEMNVSTLELGDSALYLCASSSRGLAGGQGYNEQFFGPGTRLTVL.

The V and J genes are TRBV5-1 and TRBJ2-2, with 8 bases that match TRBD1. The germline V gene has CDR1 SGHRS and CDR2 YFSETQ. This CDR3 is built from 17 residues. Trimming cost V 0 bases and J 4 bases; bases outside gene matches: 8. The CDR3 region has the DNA TGCGCCAGCAGCTTGGATTGGACAGGGTACGTCACCGGGGAGCTGTTTTTT. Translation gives CASSLDWTGYVTGELFF.

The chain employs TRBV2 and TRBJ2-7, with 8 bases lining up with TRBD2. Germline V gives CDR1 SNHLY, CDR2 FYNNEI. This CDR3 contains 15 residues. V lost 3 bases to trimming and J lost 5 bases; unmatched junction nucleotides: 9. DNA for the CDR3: TGTGCCAGCAGTGATGCGGGACTAGGGGTAAACGAGCAGTACTTC. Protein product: CASSDAGLGVNEQYF.

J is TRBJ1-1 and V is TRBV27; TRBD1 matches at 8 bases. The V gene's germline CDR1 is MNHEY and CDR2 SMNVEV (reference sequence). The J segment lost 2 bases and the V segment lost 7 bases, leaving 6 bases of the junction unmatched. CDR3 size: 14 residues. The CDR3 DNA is TGTGCCAGCATCCGGGCAGGGGGCAACACTGAAGCTTTCTTT. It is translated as CASIRAGGNTEAFF.

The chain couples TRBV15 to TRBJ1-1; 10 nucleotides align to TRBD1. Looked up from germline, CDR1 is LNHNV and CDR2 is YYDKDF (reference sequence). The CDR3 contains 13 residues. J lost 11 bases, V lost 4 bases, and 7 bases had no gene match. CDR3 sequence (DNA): TGTGCCACCAGCATCGCCGGGACAGGGGCGGCTTTCTTT. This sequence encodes CATSIAGTGAAFF.

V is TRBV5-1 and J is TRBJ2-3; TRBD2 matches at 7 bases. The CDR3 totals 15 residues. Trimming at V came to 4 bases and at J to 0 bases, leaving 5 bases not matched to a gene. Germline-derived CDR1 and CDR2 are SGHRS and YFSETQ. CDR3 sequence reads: CASSAAGSSTDTQYF. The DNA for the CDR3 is TGCGCCAGCAGCGCAGCGGGGTCAAGCACAGATACGCAGTATTTT.

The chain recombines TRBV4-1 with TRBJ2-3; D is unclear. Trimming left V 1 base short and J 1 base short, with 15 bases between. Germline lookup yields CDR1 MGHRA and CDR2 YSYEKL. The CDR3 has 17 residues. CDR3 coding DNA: TGCGCCAGCAGCCAAGCGAGAGGCGGAGAAGGCACAGATACGCAGTATTTT. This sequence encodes CASSQARGGEGTDTQYF.

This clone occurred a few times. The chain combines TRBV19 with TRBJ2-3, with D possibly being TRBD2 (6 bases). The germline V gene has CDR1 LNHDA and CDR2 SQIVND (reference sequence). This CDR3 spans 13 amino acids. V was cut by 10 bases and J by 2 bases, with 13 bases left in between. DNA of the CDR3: TGTGCCATAGGGGACTCCTACACAGATACGCAGTATTTT. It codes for CAIGDSYTDTQYF.

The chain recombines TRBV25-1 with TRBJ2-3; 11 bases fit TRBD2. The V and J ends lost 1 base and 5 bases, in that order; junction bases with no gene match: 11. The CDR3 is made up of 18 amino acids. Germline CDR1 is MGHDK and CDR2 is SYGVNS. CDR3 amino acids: CASSESGLAGGPRDTQYF. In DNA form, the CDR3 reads TGTGCCAGCAGTGAATCAGGTTTAGCGGGAGGGCCTAGAGATACGCAGTATTTT.

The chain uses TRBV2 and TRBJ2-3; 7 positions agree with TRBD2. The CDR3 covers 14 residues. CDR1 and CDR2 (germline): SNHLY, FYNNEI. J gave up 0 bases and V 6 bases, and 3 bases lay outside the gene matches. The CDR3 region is CASRGGTSTDTQYF. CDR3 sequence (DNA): TGTGCCAGCAGGGGGGGGACTAGCACAGATACGCAGTATTTT.

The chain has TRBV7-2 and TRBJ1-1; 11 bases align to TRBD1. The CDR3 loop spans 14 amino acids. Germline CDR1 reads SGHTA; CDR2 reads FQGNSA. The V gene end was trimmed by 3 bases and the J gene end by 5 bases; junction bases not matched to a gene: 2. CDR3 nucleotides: TGTGCCAGCAGCTTCGGGACAGGGGGTACTGAAGCTTTCTTT. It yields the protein CASSFGTGGTEAFF. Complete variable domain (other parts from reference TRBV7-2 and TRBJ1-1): GAGVSQSPSNKVTEKGKDVELRCDPISGHTALYWYRQSLGQGLEFLIYFQGNSAPDKSGLPSDRFSAERTGGSVSTLTIQRTQQEDSAVYLCASSFGTGGTEAFFGQGTRLTVV.